The 30 T cell receptor beta chains below come from one sample, sequenced in a study of blood T cell repertoires in COVID-19. Clones were sequenced by immunoSEQ multiplex PCR, and TCRdb holds only the in-frame ones, with some missing. The data hold 180,000 or so clones, with around 89% observed a single time. Sequencing input: peripheral blood. The receptor source for this set is a man in his fifties or sixties with acute or convalescent COVID-19.

The chain employs TRBV18 and TRBJ2-7; D may be TRBD1 (5 bases). V lost 2 bases, J lost 7 bases, and 12 bases lay in between. In germline, CDR1 is KGHSH, CDR2 LQKENI. CDR3 length: 13 residues. Here the CDR3 DNA reads TGTGCCAGCTCACCAGAACAGGTGGGGGAGCAGTACGTC. This translates into CASSPEQVGEQYV.

The V gene is TRBV28, the J gene TRBJ1-3; D unclear. The germline V gene has CDR1 MDHEN and CDR2 SYDVKM. V lost 3 bases to trimming and J lost 0 bases, with 6 bases between them. The CDR3 covers 14 residues. The CDR3 reads CASSFSNSGNTIYF. The CDR3 nucleotides read TGTGCCAGCAGTTTTTCCAACTCTGGAAACACCATATATTTT.

The V gene is TRBV9, the J gene TRBJ2-7, with D possibly matching TRBD2 (7 bases). V gave up 1 base and J gave up 6 bases, with 26 bases separating them. Germline values: CDR1 SGDLS, CDR2 YYNGEE. This CDR3 comprises 18 residues. In DNA, the CDR3 is TGTGCCAGCAGCGTAAAGGGGGAGGTGGGAGGGCCAGGTGGCGAGCAGTACTTC. Translating gives CASSVKGEVGGPGGEQYF. Looking up the rest from reference TRBV9 and TRBJ2-7 gives the full variable domain: DSGVTQTPKHLITATGQRVTLRCSPRSGDLSVYWYQQSLDQGLQFLIQYYNGEERAKGNILERFSAQQFPDLHSELNLSSLELGDSALYFCASSVKGEVGGPGGEQYFGPGTRLTVT.

This chain joins TRBV7-9 and TRBJ2-2; 8 bases are shared with TRBD1. This CDR3 has 16 amino acids. Germline-derived CDR1 and CDR2 are SEHNR and FQNEAQ (reference sequence). J gave up 0 bases and V 3 bases, and 3 bases lay outside the gene matches. This chain's CDR3 is CASSLDRDANTGELFF. For the CDR3, the DNA is TGTGCCAGCAGCTTGGACAGGGACGCGAACACCGGGGAGCTGTTTTTT.

The gene calls are TRBV3-1 (or the pseudogene TRBV3-2) and TRBJ2-7; 7 bases align to TRBD1. The V segment lost 6 bases and the J segment 6 bases; nucleotides outside the gene matches: 8. The CDR3 spans 13 residues. Germline CDR1 and CDR2: LGHDT and YNNKEL (reference sequence). The CDR3 nucleotides are TGTGCCAGCAGTAAGATGACAGGGTCCGAGCAGTACGTC. It encodes CASSKMTGSEQYV.

The V gene is TRBV10-2, the J gene TRBJ1-1, with 12 bases fitting TRBD1. Germline CDR1 and CDR2: WSHSY and SAAADI. The CDR3 loop spans 14 amino acids. The ends lost 6 bases at V and 5 bases at J; junction bases unmatched: 4. The CDR3 DNA sequence: TGCGCCAGCAGGGGACAGGGGGCAAAGACTGAAGCTTTCTTT. Translation gives CASRGQGAKTEAFF.

The genes are TRBV20-1 and TRBJ1-1; no clear D gene. This CDR3 comprises 11 residues. V lost 5 bases and J 6 bases, leaving 10 bases between the germline ends. Germline CDR1 reads DFQATT; CDR2 reads SNEGSKA (reference sequence). The CDR3, as DNA: TGCAGTGCTTTTCCTCAGGCTGAAGCTTTCTTT. The encoded protein is CSAFPQAEAFF.

The chain combines TRBV12-5 with TRBJ2-1; D perhaps matches TRBD2 (5 bases). Trimming took off 7 bases at V and 5 bases at J, with 21 bases between the two ends. The CDR3 runs 16 residues. Germline V lookup: CDR1 LGHNT, CDR2 FRNRAP. The CDR3 loop reads CASALSATPRDNEQFF. Here the CDR3 DNA reads TGTGCTAGTGCCCTGTCGGCTACCCCGCGGGACAATGAGCAGTTCTTC.

The V call is TRBV10-3, the J call TRBJ1-6; D unresolved. Germline CDR1 ENHRY, CDR2 SYGVKD. This CDR3 is 18 amino acids long. V was clipped by 3 bases and J by 0 bases, with 15 bases between them. CDR3 region: CAISELFFGSSYNSPLHF. CDR3 nucleotides: TGTGCCATCAGTGAACTGTTCTTTGGGAGCTCCTATAATTCACCCCTCCACTTT.

The CDR3 reads CASSFSPGLQYEQYF. The CDR3 bases are TGTGCCAGCAGTTTCTCGCCGGGACTCCAATACGAGCAGTACTTC. The V gene is TRBV6-5, the J gene TRBJ2-7; perhaps TRBD2 as D (6 bases). V lost 4 bases to trimming and J lost 4 bases, with 17 bases between them. From germline, CDR1 is MNHEY and CDR2 SVGAGI. The CDR3 covers 15 residues.

The rearrangement joins TRBV2 to TRBJ2-2; a weak D match, TRBD1 (5 bases). V was clipped by 4 bases and J by 6 bases, with 15 bases between them. The CDR3 sequence is 15 residues long. CDR1 is SNHLY, CDR2 FYNNEI, per germline. The CDR3 nucleotides read TGTGCCAGCAGTGCAGACCGGGTGGGGCCCGGGGAGCTGTTTTTT. Its translation is CASSADRVGPGELFF.

The chain couples TRBV9 to TRBJ1-5, with a weak D call TRBD1 (6 bases). The CDR3 extends over 15 amino acids. Germline CDR1 reads SGDLS; CDR2 reads YYNGEE. V dropped 4 bases and J dropped 0 bases, with 11 bases sitting between them. CDR3 residues: CASSRTALSNQPQHF. In nucleotides, the CDR3 is TGTGCCAGCAGCCGGACAGCACTTAGCAATCAGCCCCAGCATTTT.

This chain connects TRBV27 to TRBJ2-1; 8 bases agree with TRBD1. Germline CDR1 MNHEY, CDR2 SMNVEV (reference sequence). The CDR3 extends over 14 amino acids. Trimming at V came to 2 bases and at J to 7 bases, leaving 4 bases not matched to a gene. Written as DNA, the CDR3 is TGTGCCAGCAGTTTAGGACAGGGTGAGAATGAGCAGTTCTTC. Amino acid sequence: CASSLGQGENEQFF.

This clone is a singleton in its sample. The V and J genes are TRBV19 and TRBJ2-5; D gene ambiguous. From germline, CDR1 is LNHDA and CDR2 SQIVND (reference sequence). The length of the CDR3 is 16 residues. V gave up 1 base and J gave up 2 bases, with 14 bases separating them. The CDR3 bases are TGTGCCAGTAGTATAGGCGGCAGCAGTTTTCAAGAGACCCAGTACTTC. This codes for CASSIGGSSFQETQYF.

The table lists this clone with a few counts. The chain uses TRBV4-1 and TRBJ1-1, with a tentative D call TRBD1 (5 bases). Trimming took 4 bases from V and 0 from J, leaving 9 bases between them. CDR1 MGHRA and CDR2 YSYEKL come from the germline V gene. The CDR3 length is 14 residues. The CDR3, as DNA: TGCGCCAGCAGCCCCCAGGGCTTGAACACTGAAGCTTTCTTT. It specifies CASSPQGLNTEAFF.

CDR3 DNA sequence: TGTGCCAGTACTCCGGGACAGGGGAACTATGGCTACACCTTC. Amino acid sequence: CASTPGQGNYGYTF. The chain recombines TRBV19 with TRBJ1-2; 10 positions agree with TRBD1. V gave up 7 bases and J gave up 2 bases; unmatched junction bases: 4. CDR3 size: 14 residues. Germline lookup yields CDR1 LNHDA and CDR2 SQIVND (reference sequence).

The V call is TRBV3-1 (or the pseudogene TRBV3-2), the J call TRBJ2-3; D remains unclear. The V gene lost 4 bases and the J gene lost 4 bases, with 12 bases spanning the gap. The CDR3 sequence is 14 residues long. Germline loops: CDR1 LGHDT, CDR2 YNNKEL (reference sequence). The CDR3 reads CASSPIVRADTQYF. In DNA form, the CDR3 reads TGTGCCAGCAGCCCCATCGTTCGAGCAGATACGCAGTATTTT.

This clone was seen a single time. V gene TRBV4-2 combines with J gene TRBJ1-4, with no clear D. The germline V gene has CDR1 LGHNA and CDR2 YNFKEQ. Trimming pared 0 bases from V and 0 bases from J, leaving 8 bases between. This CDR3 contains 16 residues. In DNA, the CDR3 is TGTGCCAGCAGCCAAGACGGGTCTGCAACTAATGAAAAACTGTTTTTT. It encodes CASSQDGSATNEKLFF.

This chain links TRBV29-1 with TRBJ2-5; D is possibly TRBD2 (5 bases). CDR1 and CDR2 from the germline V gene are SQVTM and ANQGSEA. Trimming stripped 1 base from V and 7 bases from J, with 10 bases between. There are 12 residues in the CDR3. The CDR3 loop reads CSVEGRPGTQYF. CDR3 sequence (DNA): TGCAGCGTTGAAGGGAGGCCCGGGACCCAGTACTTC.

The chain recombines TRBV7-8 with TRBJ2-1; D unresolved. This CDR3 contains 15 residues. V was clipped by 3 bases and J by 10 bases, with 19 bases between them. CDR1 SGHVS and CDR2 FQNEAQ come from the germline V gene. DNA of the CDR3: TGTGCCAGCAGCTTCCCTTGGAGCGCCGAGACCGAGCAGTTCTTC. Its translation is CASSFPWSAETEQFF.

This chain connects TRBV7-6 to TRBJ1-1; D gene uncertain. Between the trimmed V and J ends, which lost 1 base and 1 base, there was a span of 13 bases. The CDR3 has 16 amino acids. Germline CDR1 is SGHVS and CDR2 is FNYEAQ. In DNA, the CDR3 is TGTGCCAGCAGCTTAGGGTTTCTGGCCGAGAACACTGAAGCTTTCTTT. Its translation is CASSLGFLAENTEAFF.

The genes are TRBV18 and TRBJ1-3; TRBD1 is a possible D gene (6 bases). Deletions cut 3 bases from V and 6 bases from J, with 15 bases between. CDR1 KGHSH and CDR2 LQKENI come from the germline V gene. The CDR3 contains 15 residues. CDR3 residues: CASSPYTGFENTIYF. The CDR3, as DNA: TGTGCCAGCTCACCGTACACAGGGTTCGAAAACACCATATATTTT.

The chain combines TRBV9 with TRBJ2-2, with 9 nucleotides matching TRBD1. In germline, CDR1 is SGDLS, CDR2 YYNGEE. The length of the CDR3 is 15 residues. The V segment lost 3 bases and the J segment 3 bases; nucleotides outside the gene matches: 3. CDR3 sequence: CASSGQGEHTGELFF. The CDR3 DNA sequence: TGTGCCAGCAGCGGACAGGGGGAGCACACCGGGGAGCTGTTTTTT.

The count of this clone is one. V gene TRBV10-1 combines with J gene TRBJ2-1; 11 positions agree with TRBD2. Germline V CDR1 and CDR2: WNHNN, SYGVQD (reference sequence). This CDR3 comprises 17 residues. V trimming: 2 bases; J trimming: 3 bases; junction bases outside the gene matches: 6. Here the CDR3 reads CASSEGTGLAVYNEQFF. CDR3 DNA: TGCGCCAGCAGTGAGGGCACGGGACTAGCGGTCTACAATGAGCAGTTCTTC.

The rearrangement links TRBV4-1 to TRBJ2-2; perhaps TRBD1 as D (5 bases). Germline lookup yields CDR1 MGHRA and CDR2 YSYEKL. The CDR3 loop spans 18 amino acids. V lost 3 bases and J 0 bases, leaving 17 bases between the germline ends. The CDR3 loop reads CASSQPGLHTTNTGELFF. CDR3 coding DNA: TGCGCCAGCAGCCAGCCAGGGTTGCATACGACGAACACCGGGGAGCTGTTTTTT.

This rearrangement joins TRBV4-3 to TRBJ2-2, with 8 bases fitting TRBD2. The V gene's germline CDR1 is LGHNA and CDR2 YSLEER. J gave up 0 bases and V 4 bases, and 4 bases lay outside the gene matches. CDR3 length: 16 residues. CDR3 protein: CASSLPGLANTGELFF. The CDR3 DNA is TGCGCCAGCAGCCTACCGGGACTAGCGAACACCGGGGAGCTGTTTTTT.

The rearrangement joins TRBV24-1 to TRBJ1-2; TRBD1 aligns across 7 bases. The CDR3 length is 12 residues. V gave up 5 bases and J gave up 9 bases; unmatched junction bases: 5. Per germline, CDR1 KGHDR and CDR2 SFDVKD. The DNA of the CDR3 is TGTGCCACCAGTGTCGACAGGGAGCGCTACACCTTC. The encoded protein is CATSVDRERYTF.

In this sample, this clone turned up many times. CDR3 sequence reads: CASSSRTETNYEQYF. The CDR3 region has the DNA TGTGCCAGTAGTAGCCGGACAGAAACTAACTACGAGCAGTACTTC. The J gene is TRBJ2-7, the V gene TRBV19, with D possibly matching TRBD1 (6 bases). The CDR3 contains 15 residues. Germline CDR1 and CDR2: LNHDA and SQIVND (reference sequence). Trimming took off 4 bases at V and 3 bases at J, with 16 bases between the two ends.

As for this clone: The same CDR3 can be traced to other DNA sequences in this sample. The CDR3 nucleotides are TGTGCCAGCATTCAGGGTGGAAGTTCACCCCTCCACTTT. This encodes CASIQGGSSPLHF. This chain uses TRBV28 with TRBJ1-6, with a possible D match to TRBD1 (5 bases). There are 13 residues in the CDR3. V dropped 7 bases and J dropped 9 bases, with 13 bases sitting between them. CDR1 and CDR2 from the germline V gene are MDHEN and SYDVKM.

The V and J genes are TRBV9 and TRBJ2-5; maybe TRBD1 (6 bases). The V and J ends lost 2 bases and 4 bases respectively, with 18 bases between them. Germline V lookup: CDR1 SGDLS, CDR2 YYNGEE. This CDR3 has 16 residues. The CDR3 DNA sequence: TGTGCCAGCAGCGTGTTCCGGGACACATATGGAGAGACCCAGTACTTC. As protein: CASSVFRDTYGETQYF.